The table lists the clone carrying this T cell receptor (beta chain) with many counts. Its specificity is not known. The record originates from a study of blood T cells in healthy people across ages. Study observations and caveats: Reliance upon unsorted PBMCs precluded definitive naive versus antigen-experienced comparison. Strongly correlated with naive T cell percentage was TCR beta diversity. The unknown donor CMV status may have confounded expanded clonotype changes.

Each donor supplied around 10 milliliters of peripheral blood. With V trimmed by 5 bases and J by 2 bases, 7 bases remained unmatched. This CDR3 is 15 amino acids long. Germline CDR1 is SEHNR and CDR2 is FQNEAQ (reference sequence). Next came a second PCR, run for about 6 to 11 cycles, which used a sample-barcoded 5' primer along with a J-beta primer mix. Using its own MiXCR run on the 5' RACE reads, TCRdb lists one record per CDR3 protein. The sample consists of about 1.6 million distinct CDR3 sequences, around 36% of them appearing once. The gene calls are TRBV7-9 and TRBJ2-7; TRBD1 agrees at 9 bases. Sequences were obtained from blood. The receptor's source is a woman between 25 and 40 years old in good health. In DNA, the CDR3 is TGTGCCAGCAGCGCCGGGACAGGGTCAACCTACGAGCAGTACTTC. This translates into CASSAGTGSTYEQYF.